This TCR beta chain comes out of a study of CXCR3-negative and CXCR3-positive naive CD8 T cells. The study's findings and limits: Partially decreased CXCR3 expression was recorded after cryopreservation, and fresh PBMCs were used in most assays. Whereas memory cells differed, naive CXCR3-negative and CXCR3-positive cells shared similar TRBV-TRBJ usage. Hydrophobicity was higher for TRB CDR3s found in CXCR3-positive naive cells than in CXCR3-negative naive cells. Comparably high diversity marked both naive subsets, whereas memory CD8+ cells had much lower diversity.

Researchers sorted under 350,000 cells of each CD8+ T cell subset in triplicate. With regard to this clonotype: Its antigen is as yet unknown.

With UMI labels, 5' RACE was used to prepare the TRB cDNA libraries. Using the 5' RACE reads, TCRdb records one entry per CDR3 protein without DNA. The sample features tens of thousands of distinct CDR3 sequences, with 0.5% to 0.6% in its top ten. CDR3 length: 15 residues. Germline values: CDR1 SEHNR, CDR2 FQNEAQ (reference sequence). V is TRBV7-9 and J is TRBJ2-7; TCRdb's D call, TRBD1, is unchecked because there is no DNA. Input material: naive CXCR3+ CD8+ T cells from blood. Subset defined: CD45RO-CCR7+CD27+CD95- naive CD8+ T cells expressing CXCR3 (TNR3+). This sequence was found in a human donor in good health. Some clones in this sample may be carry-over from other donors' samples. This CDR3 reads CASSPQQGVSYEQYF.